This TCR beta chain was retrieved from a study of CD8 T cells in ankylosing spondylitis. From germline, CDR1 is SEHNR and CDR2 FQNEAQ (reference sequence). Trimming removed 5 bases at V and 2 bases at J, with 13 bases between. The CDR3 runs 15 residues. It was by quantitative 5'-RACE with molecular barcodes that TCR beta libraries were made. From the 5' RACE reads, TCRdb called clonotypes with MiXCR, one entry per CDR3 protein. In the table there are 350,000 to 400,000 distinct CDR3 sequences, 20% to 25% of which are singletons. A remark on this clonotype: Its antigen is not identified.

General study results and limits: The authors found the disease-linked clones to be CD8+ and relatively rare in peripheral blood.

The chain couples TRBV7-9 to TRBJ2-4, with D possibly matching TRBD1 (6 bases). Sequences were obtained from blood, either unsorted or a sorted T cell fraction (not recorded which). The sequence came from a male donor with ankylosing spondylitis or in good health (not recorded which). CDR3 sequence reads: CASSPAGEPKNIQYF. CDR3 coding DNA: TGTGCCAGCAGCCCAGCAGGGGAACCCAAAAACATTCAGTACTTC.